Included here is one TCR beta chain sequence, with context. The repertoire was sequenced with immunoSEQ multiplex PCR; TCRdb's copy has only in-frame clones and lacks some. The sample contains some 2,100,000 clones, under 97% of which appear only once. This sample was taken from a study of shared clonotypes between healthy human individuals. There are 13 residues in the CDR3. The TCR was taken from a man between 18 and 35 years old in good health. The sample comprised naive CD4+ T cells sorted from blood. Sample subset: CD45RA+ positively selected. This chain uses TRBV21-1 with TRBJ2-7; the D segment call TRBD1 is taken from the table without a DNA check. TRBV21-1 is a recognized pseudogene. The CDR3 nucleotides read TGTGCCAGCAGCAAAACTACAGGCTACGAGCAGTACTTC. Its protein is CASSKTTGYEQYF.